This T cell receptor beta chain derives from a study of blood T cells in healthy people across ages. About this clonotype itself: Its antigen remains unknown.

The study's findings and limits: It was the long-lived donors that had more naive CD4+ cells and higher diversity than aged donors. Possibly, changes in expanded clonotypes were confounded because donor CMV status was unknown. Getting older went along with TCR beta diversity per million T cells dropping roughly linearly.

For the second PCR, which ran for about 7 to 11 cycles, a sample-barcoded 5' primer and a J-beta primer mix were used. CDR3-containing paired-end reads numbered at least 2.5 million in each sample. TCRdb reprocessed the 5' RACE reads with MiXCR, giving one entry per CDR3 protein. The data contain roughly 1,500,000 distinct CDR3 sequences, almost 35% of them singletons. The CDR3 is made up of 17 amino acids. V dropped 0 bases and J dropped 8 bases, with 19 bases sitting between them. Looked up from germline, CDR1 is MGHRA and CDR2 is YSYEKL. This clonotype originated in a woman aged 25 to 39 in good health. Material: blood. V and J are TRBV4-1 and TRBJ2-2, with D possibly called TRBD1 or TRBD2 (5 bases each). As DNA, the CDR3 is TGCGCCAGCAGCCAAGATCTACCGGGGCTTGTAGTAGGGGAGCTGTTTTTT. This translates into CASSQDLPGLVVGELFF.